This T cell receptor (beta chain) originates from a study of cytomegalovirus exposure and HLA in healthy donors. The CDR3 totals 16 residues. CDR1 KGHSH and CDR2 LQKENI come from the germline V gene. V was pared by 6 bases and J by 6 bases, with 12 bases of the junction left unmatched. The PCR employed 60 Vbeta primers together with 13 Jbeta primers. Measured with immunoSEQ multiplex PCR; TCRdb has only the in-frame clones, and not every one. The sample has 60,000 to 90,000 clones, roughly 67% seen once. Sequenced material: PBMCs. The chain uses TRBV18 and TRBJ1-2; 11 bases are a match to TRBD1. This TCR was sampled from a man aged 40-49 years in good health and CMV-seropositive. The chain's CDR3 is CASSPSGQGAANGYTF. The CDR3 region has the DNA TGTGCCAGCTCTCCCAGCGGACAGGGGGCTGCTAATGGCTACACCTTC.